This T cell receptor (beta chain) was retrieved from a study of T cell clonality in common variable immunodeficiency. Study results and caveats: Reportedly, TCR beta sequences from common variable immunodeficiency showed fewer deletions and N-nucleotide insertions. T cell subpopulation sequencing would be needed to explain CVID clonality.

As for this clone: What it recognizes is unknown. The read comes to an end 3 residues before the CDR3 does, leaving the germline J gene to fill in the end.

Germline V gene lookup returns CDR1 GTSNPN and CDR2 SVGIG (reference sequence). The V end lost 3 bases, the J end lost 5 bases, and 16 bases lay between the germline ends. There are 14 residues in the CDR3. Diagnosis required reduced IgG, IgA and/or IgM with specific antibody deficiency. Sequencing was performed with immunoSEQ multiplex PCR; in TCRdb, only in-frame clones are kept and a portion is missing. Here the sample table reports 15,000 to 16,000 clones. The rearrangement uses TRBV30 and TRBJ1-1; D perhaps matches TRBD1 (5 bases). Source material: peripheral blood mononuclear cells. This clonotype was obtained from a human donor with common variable immunodeficiency. The CDR3 region is CAWSRNLRGTEAFF. The CDR3 DNA, read in part, is TGTGCCTGGAGCCGGAACTTGAGGGGAACTGAA.